This T cell receptor (beta chain) was sequenced during a study of control samples from healthy donors and cancer patients. Profiling relied on immunoSEQ multiplex PCR, and the TCRdb table lists in-frame clones only, not all of them. Here the sample spans roughly 120,000 clones, around 87% being singletons. This clone was recorded only once. J gave up 4 bases and V 4 bases, and 10 bases lay outside the gene matches. CDR1 and CDR2 (germline): SGHRS, YFSETQ. This CDR3 contains 15 residues. Sample: blood. The chain combines TRBV5-1 with TRBJ1-1, with 7 positions matching TRBD1. The receptor was isolated from a man aged 30-40 years in good health. The CDR3 sequence is CASSPTGKGGTEAFF. In DNA form, the CDR3 reads TGCGCCAGCAGCCCGACAGGGAAGGGTGGCACTGAAGCTTTCTTT. The complete variable domain, with remaining parts taken from reference TRBV5-1 and TRBJ1-1, reads KAGVTQTPRYLIKTRGQQVTLSCSPISGHRSVSWYQQTPGQGLQFLFEYFSETQRNKGNFPGRFSGRQFSNSRSEMNVSTLELGDSALYLCASSPTGKGGTEAFFGQGTRLTVV.